The 14 T cell receptor beta chains given below trace back to one sample, sequenced in a study of cytomegalovirus exposure and HLA in healthy donors. PCR employed 60 Vbeta and 13 Jbeta primers. Sequencing was performed with immunoSEQ multiplex PCR; in TCRdb, only in-frame clones are kept and a portion is missing. The sample comprises some 100,000 clones, around 73% of which are singletons, and over 7.5% rests with the top ten. What was sequenced was PBMCs. The source is a man aged 40-50 years in good health and CMV-seronegative.

This chain links TRBV5-4 with TRBJ1-1, with a weak D call TRBD1 (6 bases). Germline CDR1 SGHNT, CDR2 YYREEE (reference sequence). The CDR3 runs to 15 residues. Between the trimmed V and J ends, which lost 4 bases and 0 bases, there was a span of 13 bases. The CDR3 nucleotides are TGTGCCAGCAGCGAACCAACAGGGCTGAACACTGAAGCTTTCTTT. Translation gives CASSEPTGLNTEAFF.

In this sample, this clone turned up once. The gene calls are TRBV6-1 and TRBJ2-7; D possibly corresponds to TRBD1 (5 bases). CDR1 is MNHNS and CDR2 is SASEGT in the germline V gene. The V end lost 6 bases, the J end lost 2 bases, and 11 bases lay between the germline ends. This CDR3 region has 13 residues. The CDR3 reads CASSLDTTYEQYF. Here the CDR3 DNA reads TGTGCCAGCAGCCTGGACACAACCTACGAGCAGTACTTC.

The V call is TRBV18, the J call TRBJ1-1, with 9 nucleotides matching TRBD1. V lost 3 bases to trimming and J lost 1 base; unmatched junction nucleotides: 6. Germline V CDR1 and CDR2: KGHSH, LQKENI. This CDR3 region has 16 residues. Written as DNA, the CDR3 is TGTGCCAGCTCACCGATGACAGGGGGATCGAACACTGAAGCTTTCTTT. Residues: CASSPMTGGSNTEAFF.

V gene TRBV7-2 combines with J gene TRBJ2-7, with 9 bases that match TRBD1. The V segment lost 5 bases and the J segment 6 bases; nucleotides outside the gene matches: 11. The V gene's germline CDR1 is SGHTA and CDR2 FQGNSA. The CDR3 extends over 15 amino acids. CDR3 residues: CASSASGTGIREQYF. The CDR3 region has the DNA TGTGCCAGCAGCGCTTCCGGGACAGGGATCCGCGAGCAGTACTTC.

The chain couples TRBV19 to TRBJ1-2; D uncertain. Germline V gene lookup returns CDR1 LNHDA and CDR2 SQIVND (reference sequence). The CDR3 consists of 11 residues. Trimming took off 7 bases at V and 8 bases at J, with 11 bases between the two ends. The CDR3 DNA is TGTGCCAGTAATGAAGGCGGCGGCTACACCTTC. It yields the protein CASNEGGGYTF. The variable domain in full, completed from reference TRBV19 and TRBJ1-2, reads DGGITQSPKYLFRKEGQNVTLSCEQNLNHDAMYWYRQDPGQGLRLIYYSQIVNDFQKGDIAEGYSVSREKKESFPLTVTSAQKNPTAFYLCASNEGGGYTFGSGTRLTVV.

The rearrangement joins TRBV7-2 to TRBJ1-2, with D perhaps TRBD1 (6 bases). V lost 8 bases and J lost 3, with 22 bases in between. The CDR3 contains 16 residues. Looked up from germline, CDR1 is SGHTA and CDR2 is FQGNSA. The CDR3 protein is CASRQVTGPWDYGYTF. In nucleotides, the CDR3 is TGTGCCAGCCGACAGGTGACAGGACCCTGGGACTATGGCTACACCTTC.

This clone was counted a single time. The chain couples TRBV27 to TRBJ1-4, with D possibly matching TRBD1 (5 bases). V dropped 6 bases and J dropped 7 bases, with 15 bases sitting between them. Germline V gene lookup returns CDR1 MNHEY and CDR2 SMNVEV (reference sequence). This CDR3 region has 14 residues. The CDR3 reads CASSRTGGGEKLFF. CDR3 coding DNA: TGTGCCAGCAGCCGGACGGGGGGAGGTGAAAAACTGTTTTTT.

This clone came up once. The V call is TRBV5-1, the J call TRBJ1-5; D remains ambiguous. CDR1 SGHRS and CDR2 YFSETQ come from the germline V gene. V was clipped by 1 base and J by 2 bases, with 10 bases between them. The CDR3 covers 15 residues. The CDR3 reads CASSLLGDGNQPQHF. CDR3 nucleotides: TGCGCCAGCAGCTTGCTAGGAGACGGCAATCAGCCCCAGCATTTT.

The V and J genes are TRBV30 and TRBJ1-6, with TRBD1 as a possible D gene (5 bases). This CDR3 is 15 amino acids long. Between the trimmed V and J ends, which lost 0 bases and 8 bases, there was a span of 14 bases. Germline lookup yields CDR1 GTSNPN and CDR2 SVGIG (reference sequence). This chain's CDR3 is CAWSVKQVVDSPLHF. The CDR3 bases are TGTGCCTGGAGTGTTAAACAGGTTGTGGATTCACCCCTCCACTTT.

The chain is built from TRBV25-1 and TRBJ1-1, with D maybe TRBD1 (6 bases). The V gene lost 7 bases and the J gene lost 2 bases, with 17 bases spanning the gap. The germline V gene encodes CDR1 MGHDK and CDR2 SYGVNS. This CDR3 comprises 15 residues. This CDR3 reads CASTPRKDSNTEAFF. CDR3 coding DNA: TGTGCCAGCACTCCCAGGAAGGACAGCAACACTGAAGCTTTCTTT.

This clone was counted a single time. The rearrangement links TRBV5-5 to TRBJ2-7, with D uncertain. CDR1 and CDR2 from the germline V gene are SGHKS and YYEKEE (reference sequence). V gave up 4 bases and J gave up 3 bases, with 11 bases separating them. CDR3 length: 13 amino acids. The CDR3 protein is CASSQRYSYEQYF. The CDR3 DNA reads as TGTGCCAGCAGCCAGAGATACAGCTACGAGCAGTACTTC.

On this clone: The sample carries other DNA sequences with the same CDR3. The chain uses TRBV15 and TRBJ1-4; tentatively, D is TRBD1 (6 bases). V gave up 5 bases and J gave up 8 bases, with 15 bases separating them. Germline-derived CDR1 and CDR2 are LNHNV and YYDKDF (reference sequence). This CDR3 region has 14 residues. Written as DNA, the CDR3 is TGTGCCACCAGCGCCAAACAGGGAAACGAAAAACTGTTTTTT. The encoded protein is CATSAKQGNEKLFF.

The chain carries TRBV7-8 and TRBJ1-2, with D perhaps TRBD1 (5 bases). From germline, CDR1 is SGHVS and CDR2 FQNEAQ. The CDR3 runs 17 residues. The ends were cut back, 5 bases at V and 3 bases at J, with 22 bases in the middle. CDR3 sequence: CASSPKKTASPDYGYTF. DNA of the CDR3: TGTGCCAGCAGCCCCAAAAAGACAGCTTCTCCGGACTATGGCTACACCTTC.

This clone was observed a few times. The chain recombines TRBV7-2 with TRBJ2-5; 8 nucleotides line up with TRBD2. This CDR3 is built from 17 residues. The ends lost 0 bases at V and 2 bases at J; junction bases unmatched: 8. Per the germline V gene, CDR1 is SGHTA and CDR2 is FQGNSA. This chain's CDR3 is CASSLARVRGEQETQYF. The CDR3 DNA sequence: TGTGCCAGCAGCTTAGCGCGAGTGCGGGGGGAACAAGAGACCCAGTACTTC.